This TCR beta chain stems from a study of T cells in women clearing cervical HPV infection. The study, taken as a whole, reports: Cases and controls were distinguished at AUC approximately 0.8 by richness and V genes. Unknown T-cell numbers per sample may underlie the richness differences. Cases carried less TRBV6-7 than controls: roughly 0.11% versus 0.16%.

Regarding this clone: Its antigen remains unidentified. The read comes to an end 3 residues before the CDR3 does, leaving the germline J gene to fill in the end.

Some clones are missing from TCRdb's copy, which holds only in-frame ones; the method was immunoSEQ multiplex PCR. The ten top clones account for about 3%, within a sample of about 29,000 clones. CDR3 length: 15 residues. Trimming cost V 0 bases and J 8 bases; bases outside gene matches: 4. Germline lookup yields CDR1 KGHSH and CDR2 LQKENI. The sample consisted of blood buffy coat. The rearrangement joins TRBV18 to TRBJ2-1, with 10 bases aligning to TRBD2. This receptor was taken from a woman between 18 and 69 years old with a cervical HPV16 infection that either progressed to CIN3+ or cleared (not recorded which). The CDR3 sequence is CASSPPGLASYEQFF. CDR3 DNA, as far as it was read: TGTGCCAGCTCACCACCGGGACTAGCGTCTTATGAG.